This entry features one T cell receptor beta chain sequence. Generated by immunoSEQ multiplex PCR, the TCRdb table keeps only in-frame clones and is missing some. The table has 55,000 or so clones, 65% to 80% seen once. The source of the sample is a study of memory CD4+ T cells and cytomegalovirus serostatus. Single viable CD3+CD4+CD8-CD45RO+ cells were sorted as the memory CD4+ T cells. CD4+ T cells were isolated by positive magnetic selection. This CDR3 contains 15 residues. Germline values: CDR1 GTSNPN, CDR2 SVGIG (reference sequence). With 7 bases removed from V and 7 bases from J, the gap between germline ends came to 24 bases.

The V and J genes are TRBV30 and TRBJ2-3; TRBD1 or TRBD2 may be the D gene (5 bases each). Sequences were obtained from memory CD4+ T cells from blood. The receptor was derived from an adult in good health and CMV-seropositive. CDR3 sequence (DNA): TGTGCCTCCACCAAAAGGGAAAGGGACGAAAATACGCAGTATTTT. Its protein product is CASTKRERDENTQYF.